The clone carrying this T cell receptor (beta chain) was counted once. Authors' methods: Reference gene primer amplification in the assay estimated nucleated cell counts. Method: immunoSEQ multiplex PCR; TCRdb's copy keeps in-frame clones and lacks some. The DNA gave D and trimming, while V, J and clone size come from that table. The sample shows about 180,000 clones, approximately 85% of them seen only once. The data were taken from a study of blood T cell repertoires in COVID-19. Turning to the study itself: T cells, B-cell-depleted T cells, or PBMCs supplied cDNA or gDNA.

V lost 6 bases and J lost 2, with 10 bases in between. This CDR3 is 13 amino acids long. The chain links TRBV12-3 or TRBV12-4 to TRBJ2-5, with D perhaps TRBD1 (6 bases). The sample consisted of peripheral blood. This TCR was recovered from a man in his 60s with acute or convalescent COVID-19. The chain's CDR3 is CASSRTEQETQYF. In DNA form, the CDR3 reads TGTGCCAGCAGCCGGACAGAGCAAGAGACCCAGTACTTC.